This TCR beta chain was sequenced for a study of STAT5B mutations in CD4+ large granular lymphocyte leukemia. The CDR3 is 15 residues long. Healthy controls were blood donor buffy coats. This table comes from immunoSEQ multiplex PCR, and its TCRdb copy is limited to in-frame clones, with some not included. The sample carries 25,000 to 30,000 clones, more than 65% recorded once. The source of this sequence is a human donor in good health. Sequencing input: CD4+ T cells from blood buffy coats. This chain links TRBV21-1 with TRBJ1-2. TRBV21-1 is given as a pseudogene. CDR3 sequence: CASSKDQGRDYGYTF. The CDR3 DNA reads as TGTGCCAGCAGCAAAGATCAGGGGAGGGACTATGGCTACACCTTC.